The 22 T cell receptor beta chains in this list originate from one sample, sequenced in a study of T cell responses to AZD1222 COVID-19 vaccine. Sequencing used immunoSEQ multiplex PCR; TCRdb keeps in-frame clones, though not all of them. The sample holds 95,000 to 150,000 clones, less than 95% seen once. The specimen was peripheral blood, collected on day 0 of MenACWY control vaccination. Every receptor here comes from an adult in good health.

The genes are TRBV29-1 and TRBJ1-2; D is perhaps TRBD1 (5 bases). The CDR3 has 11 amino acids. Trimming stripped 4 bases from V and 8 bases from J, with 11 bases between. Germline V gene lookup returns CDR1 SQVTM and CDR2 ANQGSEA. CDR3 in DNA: TGCAGCGTTGCCCAGGGTACCGGCTACACCTTC. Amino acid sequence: CSVAQGTGYTF.

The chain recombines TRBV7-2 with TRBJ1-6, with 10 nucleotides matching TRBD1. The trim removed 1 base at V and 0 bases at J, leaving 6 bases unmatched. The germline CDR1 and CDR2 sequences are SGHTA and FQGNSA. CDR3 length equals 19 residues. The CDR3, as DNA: TGTGCCAGCAGCTTAGTCGGGACAGGGGTTAGCTCCTATAATTCACCCCTCCACTTT. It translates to CASSLVGTGVSSYNSPLHF.

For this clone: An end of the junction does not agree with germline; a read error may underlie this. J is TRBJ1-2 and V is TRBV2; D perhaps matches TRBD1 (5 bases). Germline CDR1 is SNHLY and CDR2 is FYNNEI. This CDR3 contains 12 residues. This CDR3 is CASSELQGSRRF. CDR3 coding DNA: TGTGCCAGCAGTGAACTTCAGGGATCACGCCGATTC. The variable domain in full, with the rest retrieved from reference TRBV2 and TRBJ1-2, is EPEVTQTPSHQVTQMGQEVILRCVPISNHLYFYWYRQILGQKVEFLVSFYNNEISEKSEIFDDQFSVERPDGSNFTLKIRSTKLEDSAMYFCASSELQGSRRFGSGTRLTVV.

CDR3 sequence reads: CASSLEQGDQPQHF. The CDR3 DNA follows: TGTGCCAGCAGCTTAGAGCAGGGAGATCAGCCCCAGCATTTT. The V and J genes are TRBV7-9 and TRBJ1-5; the D gene is possibly TRBD1 (5 bases). The CDR3 totals 14 residues. Germline V gene sequence: CDR1 SEHNR, CDR2 FQNEAQ (reference sequence). Deletions cut 1 base from V and 5 bases from J, with 9 bases between.

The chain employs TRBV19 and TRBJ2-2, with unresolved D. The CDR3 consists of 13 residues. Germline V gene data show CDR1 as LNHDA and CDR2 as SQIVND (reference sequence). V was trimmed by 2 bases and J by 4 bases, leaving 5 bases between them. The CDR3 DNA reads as TGTGCCAGTAGTATAATAGGCACCGGGGAGCTGTTTTTT. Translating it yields CASSIIGTGELFF.

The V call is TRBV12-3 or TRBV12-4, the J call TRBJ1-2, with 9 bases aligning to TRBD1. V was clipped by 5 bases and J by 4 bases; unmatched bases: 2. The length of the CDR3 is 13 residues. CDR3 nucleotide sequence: TGTGCCAGCAGTGGGACAGGGAGCTATGGCTACACCTTC. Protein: CASSGTGSYGYTF.

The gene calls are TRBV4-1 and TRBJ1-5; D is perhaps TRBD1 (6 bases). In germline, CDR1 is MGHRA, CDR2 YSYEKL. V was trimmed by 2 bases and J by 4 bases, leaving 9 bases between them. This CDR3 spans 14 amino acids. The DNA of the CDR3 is TGCGCCAGCAGCCAACAACAGGGAAATCAGCCCCAGCATTTT. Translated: CASSQQQGNQPQHF.

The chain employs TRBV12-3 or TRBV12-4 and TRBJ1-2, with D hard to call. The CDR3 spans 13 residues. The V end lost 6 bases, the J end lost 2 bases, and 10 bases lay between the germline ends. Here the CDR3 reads CASSSTENYGYTF. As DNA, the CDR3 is TGTGCCAGCAGCTCCACGGAGAACTATGGCTACACCTTC.

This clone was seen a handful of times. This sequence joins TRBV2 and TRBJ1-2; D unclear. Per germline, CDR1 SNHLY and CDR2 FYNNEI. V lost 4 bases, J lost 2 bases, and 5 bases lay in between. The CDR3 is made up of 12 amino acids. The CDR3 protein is CASSAGNYGYTF. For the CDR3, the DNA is TGTGCCAGCAGTGCGGGGAACTATGGCTACACCTTC.

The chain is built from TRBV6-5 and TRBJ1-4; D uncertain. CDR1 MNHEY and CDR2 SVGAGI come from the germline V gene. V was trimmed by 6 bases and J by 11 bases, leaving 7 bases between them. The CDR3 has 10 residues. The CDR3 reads CASRGWKLFF. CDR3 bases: TGTGCCAGCAGAGGGTGGAAACTGTTTTTT.

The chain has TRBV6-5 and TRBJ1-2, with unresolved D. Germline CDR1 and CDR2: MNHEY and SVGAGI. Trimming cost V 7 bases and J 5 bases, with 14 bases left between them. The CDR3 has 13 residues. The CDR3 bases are TGTGCCAGCACACCTCGCGGGAGATATGGCTACACCTTC. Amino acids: CASTPRGRYGYTF.

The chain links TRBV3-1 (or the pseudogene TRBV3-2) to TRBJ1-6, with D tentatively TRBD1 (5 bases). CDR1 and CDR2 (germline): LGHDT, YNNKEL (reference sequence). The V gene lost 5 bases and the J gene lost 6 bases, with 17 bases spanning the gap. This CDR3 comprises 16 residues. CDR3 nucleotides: TGTGCCAGCAGCGCTCGGGACGGGAGTCGTAATTCACCCCTCCACTTT. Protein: CASSARDGSRNSPLHF.

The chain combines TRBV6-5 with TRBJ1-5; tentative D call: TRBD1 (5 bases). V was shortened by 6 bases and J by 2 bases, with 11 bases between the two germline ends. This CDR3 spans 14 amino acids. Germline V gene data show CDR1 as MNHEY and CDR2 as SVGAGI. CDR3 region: CASSGRGGNQPQHF. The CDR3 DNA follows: TGTGCCAGCAGCGGTCGGGGGGGCAATCAGCCCCAGCATTTT.

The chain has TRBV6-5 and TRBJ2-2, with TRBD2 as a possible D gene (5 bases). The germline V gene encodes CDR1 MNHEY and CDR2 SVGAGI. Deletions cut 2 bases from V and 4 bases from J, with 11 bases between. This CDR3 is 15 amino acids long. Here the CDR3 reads CASSYKGRGTGELFF. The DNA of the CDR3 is TGTGCCAGCAGTTACAAAGGTCGGGGCACCGGGGAGCTGTTTTTT.

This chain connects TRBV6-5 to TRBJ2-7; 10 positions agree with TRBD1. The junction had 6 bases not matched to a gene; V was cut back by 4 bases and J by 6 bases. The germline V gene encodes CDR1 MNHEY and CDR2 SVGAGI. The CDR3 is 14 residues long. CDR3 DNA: TGTGCCAGCAGTTCCGGGACAGGGGTATCCGAGCAGTACTTC. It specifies CASSSGTGVSEQYF.

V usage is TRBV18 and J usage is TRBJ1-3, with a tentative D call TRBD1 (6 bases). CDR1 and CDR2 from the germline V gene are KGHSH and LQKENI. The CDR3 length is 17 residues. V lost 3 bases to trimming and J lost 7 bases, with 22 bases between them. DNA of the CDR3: TGTGCCAGCTCACCCCCAACGAAACCGGGACAATTTAACACCATATATTTT. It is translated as CASSPPTKPGQFNTIYF.

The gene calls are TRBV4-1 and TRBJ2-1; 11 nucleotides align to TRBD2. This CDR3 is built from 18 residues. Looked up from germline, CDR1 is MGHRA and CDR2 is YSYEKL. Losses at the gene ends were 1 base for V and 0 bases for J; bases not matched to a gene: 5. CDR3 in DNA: TGCGCCAGCAGCCAAGTGGGGACTAGCGGAAGCTCCTACAATGAGCAGTTCTTC. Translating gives CASSQVGTSGSSYNEQFF.

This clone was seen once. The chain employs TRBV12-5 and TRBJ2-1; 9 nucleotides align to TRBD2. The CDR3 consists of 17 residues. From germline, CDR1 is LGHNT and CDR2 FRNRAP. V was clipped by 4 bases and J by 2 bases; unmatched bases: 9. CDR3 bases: TGTGCTAGTGGTTATAGTAGCGGGAGTTTCACCTACAATGAGCAGTTCTTC. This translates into CASGYSSGSFTYNEQFF.

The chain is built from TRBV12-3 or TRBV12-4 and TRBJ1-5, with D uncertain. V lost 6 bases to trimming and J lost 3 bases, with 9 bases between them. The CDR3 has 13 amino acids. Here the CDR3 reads CASSYGDNQPQHF. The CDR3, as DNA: TGTGCCAGCAGCTACGGGGACAATCAGCCCCAGCATTTT.

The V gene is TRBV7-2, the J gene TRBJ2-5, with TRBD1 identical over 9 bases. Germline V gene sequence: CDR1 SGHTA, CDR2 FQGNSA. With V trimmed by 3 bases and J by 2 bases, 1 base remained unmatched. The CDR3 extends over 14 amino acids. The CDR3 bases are TGTGCCAGCAGCTTCGGGACAGGGCAAGAGACCCAGTACTTC. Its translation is CASSFGTGQETQYF.

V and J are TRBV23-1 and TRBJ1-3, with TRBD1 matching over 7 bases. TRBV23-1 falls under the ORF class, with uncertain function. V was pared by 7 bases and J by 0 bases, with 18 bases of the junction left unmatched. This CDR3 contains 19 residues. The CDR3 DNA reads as TGCGCCAGCACTCCCTTACAGGGGAAGACTTGGTTCTCTGGAAACACCATATATTTT. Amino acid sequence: CASTPLQGKTWFSGNTIYF.

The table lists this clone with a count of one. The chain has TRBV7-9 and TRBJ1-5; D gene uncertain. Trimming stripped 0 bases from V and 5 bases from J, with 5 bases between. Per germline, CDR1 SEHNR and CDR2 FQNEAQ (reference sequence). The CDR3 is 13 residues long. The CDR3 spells CASSLAPDQPQHF. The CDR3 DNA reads TGTGCCAGCAGCTTAGCCCCGGATCAGCCCCAGCATTTT.